One and the same sample provided the 12 T cell receptor beta chains below, sequenced in a study of shared clonotypes between healthy human individuals. TCRdb's table, derived via immunoSEQ multiplex PCR, lists solely in-frame clones and lacks some. Of 450,000 to 500,000 clones in the sample, over 70% were seen once. Sequencing was performed on PBMCs. These receptors all come from a woman in her 40s in good health. Some clones in this sample may be carry-over from other donors' samples.

V and J are TRBV7-8 and TRBJ1-2; D unclear. V lost 5 bases to trimming and J lost 5 bases, with 15 bases between them. This CDR3 comprises 14 residues. Per the germline V gene, CDR1 is SGHVS and CDR2 is FQNEAQ. The CDR3 coding sequence is TGTGCCAGCAGCCCGAGGACCGCTGATTATGGCTACACCTTC. Its translation: CASSPRTADYGYTF.

This clone appeared once. This chain links TRBV29-1 with TRBJ2-5, with 10 nucleotides matching TRBD1. Germline assignment: CDR1 SQVTM and CDR2 ANQGSEA. The CDR3 extends over 12 amino acids. V trimming: 7 bases; J trimming: 2 bases; junction bases outside the gene matches: 1. CDR3 amino acids: CSGTGGQETQYF. The DNA of the CDR3 is TGCAGCGGGACAGGGGGACAAGAGACCCAGTACTTC.

The V call is TRBV7-9, the J call TRBJ1-3, with TRBD1 matching over 9 bases. The V segment lost 4 bases and the J segment 6 bases; nucleotides outside the gene matches: 1. The CDR3 consists of 13 residues. The germline V gene encodes CDR1 SEHNR and CDR2 FQNEAQ (reference sequence). The CDR3 protein is CASSWDRANTIYF. The CDR3 coding sequence is TGTGCCAGCAGCTGGGACAGGGCAAACACCATATATTTT.

The rearrangement uses TRBV27 and TRBJ1-3; D gene unclear. The CDR3 extends over 13 amino acids. The ends were cut back, 6 bases at V and 4 bases at J, with 10 bases in the middle. From germline, CDR1 is MNHEY and CDR2 SMNVEV (reference sequence). The CDR3 reads CASSLTRGNTIYF. CDR3 nucleotide sequence: TGTGCCAGCAGCCTGACAAGGGGAAACACCATATATTTT.

V and J are TRBV6-1 and TRBJ2-3, with D perhaps TRBD1 (6 bases). In germline, CDR1 is MNHNS, CDR2 SASEGT. Trimming shortened V by 6 bases and J by 2 bases, and 12 bases separated the two germline ends. The CDR3 runs to 14 residues. In DNA, the CDR3 is TGTGCCAGCAGCGGACAGTTCAACACAGATACGCAGTATTTT. The encoded protein is CASSGQFNTDTQYF.

The rearrangement uses TRBV11-2 and TRBJ2-1, with 10 bases identical to TRBD2. CDR1 is SGHAT and CDR2 is FQNNGV in the germline V gene. The CDR3 consists of 11 residues. J gave up 14 bases and V 6 bases, and 4 bases lay outside the gene matches. The CDR3 is CASSWGTSEFF. For the CDR3, the DNA is TGTGCCAGCAGTTGGGGGACTAGCGAGTTCTTC.

This chain joins TRBV28 and TRBJ2-5; D is unclear. The CDR3 covers 14 residues. Germline lookup yields CDR1 MDHEN and CDR2 SYDVKM. The V end was cut by 5 bases, the J end by 0 bases, with 10 bases between. The CDR3: CASSDILYQETQYF. In nucleotides, the CDR3 is TGTGCCAGCAGTGATATCCTTTACCAAGAGACCCAGTACTTC. Full variable domain (rest looked up from reference TRBV28 and TRBJ2-5): DVKVTQSSRYLVKRTGEKVFLECVQDMDHENMFWYRQDPGLGLRLIYFSYDVKMKEKGDIPEGYSVSREKKERFSLILESASTNQTSMYLCASSDILYQETQYFGPGTRLLVL.

Turning to this clone: A far larger clone lies a single base away; this is likely a read error. This CDR3 is missing its conserved last phenylalanine or tryptophan, likely due to a read error. The genes are TRBV7-9 and TRBJ2-2; 14 positions agree with TRBD2. CDR3 size: 15 residues. CDR1 and CDR2 from the germline V gene are SEHNR and FQNEAQ (reference sequence). Losses at the gene ends were 8 bases for V and 4 bases for J; bases not matched to a gene: 3. CDR3 nucleotides: TGTGCCAGCGGTGGACTAGCGGGAGGCACCGGGGAGCTGTTTCTT. It specifies CASGGLAGGTGELFL.

The chain recombines TRBV6-5 with TRBJ1-1; unclear D gene. The length of the CDR3 is 15 residues. The V end was cut by 6 bases, the J end by 0 bases, with 14 bases between. The germline CDR1 and CDR2 sequences are MNHEY and SVGAGI. The CDR3 coding sequence is TGTGCCAGCAGACCACGACCCACAATGAACACTGAAGCTTTCTTT. Its translation: CASRPRPTMNTEAFF.

Comment on this clone: This likely came from a read error, as a far larger clone is one base away. Other nucleotide sequences from this sample produce the same CDR3. This chain connects TRBV5-4 to TRBJ1-2; 7 nucleotides agree with TRBD1. The CDR3 is made up of 16 amino acids. The germline gives CDR1 SGHNT, CDR2 YYREEE (reference sequence). CDR3 nucleotides: TGTGCTAGCAGCTTGTCACAGGGGAGGGGGAACTATGGCTACACCTTC. It encodes CASSLSQGRGNYGYTF.

There are many counts of this clone. Other DNA sequences in the same sample also yield this CDR3. This sequence joins TRBV7-6 and TRBJ2-3; D is perhaps TRBD1 or TRBD2 (5 bases each). Deletions cut 1 base from V and 4 bases from J, with 12 bases between. The length of the CDR3 is 15 residues. Germline V CDR1 and CDR2: SGHVS, FNYEAQ. The CDR3: CASSLVGTAADTQYF. The CDR3 DNA reads TGTGCCAGCAGCTTAGTCGGGACCGCCGCAGATACGCAGTATTTT.

The CDR3 loop is CASSFVPLGNEKLFF. CDR3 DNA sequence: TGCGCCAGCAGCTTTGTCCCCCTTGGCAATGAAAAACTGTTTTTT. The chain has TRBV5-1 and TRBJ1-4; D remains ambiguous. Germline V gene data show CDR1 as SGHRS and CDR2 as YFSETQ. The CDR3 sequence is 15 residues long. V was cut by 2 bases and J by 5 bases, with 13 bases left in between.